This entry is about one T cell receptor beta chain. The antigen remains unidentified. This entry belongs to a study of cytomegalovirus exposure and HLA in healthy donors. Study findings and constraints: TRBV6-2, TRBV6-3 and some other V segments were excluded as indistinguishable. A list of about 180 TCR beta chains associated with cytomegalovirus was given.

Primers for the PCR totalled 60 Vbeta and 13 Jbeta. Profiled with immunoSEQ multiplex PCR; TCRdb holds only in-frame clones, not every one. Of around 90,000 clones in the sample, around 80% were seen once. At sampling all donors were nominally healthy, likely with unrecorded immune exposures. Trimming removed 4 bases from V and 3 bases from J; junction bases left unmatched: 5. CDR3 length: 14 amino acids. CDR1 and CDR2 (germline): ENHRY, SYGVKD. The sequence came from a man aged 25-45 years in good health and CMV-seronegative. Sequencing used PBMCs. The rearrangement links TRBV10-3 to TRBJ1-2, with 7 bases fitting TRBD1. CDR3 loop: CAISVDREDYGYTF. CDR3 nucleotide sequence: TGTGCCATCAGTGTAGACAGGGAAGACTATGGCTACACCTTC.